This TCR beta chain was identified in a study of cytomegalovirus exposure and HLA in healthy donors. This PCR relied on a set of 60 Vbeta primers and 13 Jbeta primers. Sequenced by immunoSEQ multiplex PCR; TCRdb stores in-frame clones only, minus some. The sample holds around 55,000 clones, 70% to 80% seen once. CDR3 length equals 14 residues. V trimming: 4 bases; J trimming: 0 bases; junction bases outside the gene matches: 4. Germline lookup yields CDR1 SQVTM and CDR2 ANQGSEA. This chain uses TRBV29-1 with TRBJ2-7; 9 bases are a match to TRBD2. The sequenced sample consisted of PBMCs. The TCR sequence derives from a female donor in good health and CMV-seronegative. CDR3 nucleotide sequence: TGCAGCGTTGCGGCTAGCGGGGACTCCTACGAGCAGTACTTC. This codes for CSVAASGDSYEQYF.